The 6 T cell receptor beta chains below come from one sample, sequenced in a study of blood T cell repertoires in COVID-19. Using immunoSEQ multiplex PCR, the repertoire was profiled, and TCRdb retains in-frame clones only, with some absent. The data hold fewer than 250,000 clones, with 83% observed a single time. Sample: peripheral blood. These receptor sequences come from a human donor in a cohort sampled during active COVID-19.

This chain joins TRBV10-2 and TRBJ1-2; TRBD1 matches at 9 bases. CDR3 length: 14 residues. Per germline, CDR1 WSHSY and CDR2 SAAADI. J lost 8 bases, V lost 6 bases, and 10 bases had no gene match. For the CDR3, the DNA is TGCGCCAGCAGACTCGGACAGGGGACATCAGGCTACACCTTC. Protein product: CASRLGQGTSGYTF.

The rearrangement joins TRBV5-5 to TRBJ2-2; TRBD1 matches 9 bases. From germline, CDR1 is SGHKS and CDR2 YYEKEE (reference sequence). This CDR3 spans 15 amino acids. Trimming took 4 bases from V and 7 from J; bases not matched to a gene: 8. The CDR3 region is CASSAGTGNNGELFF. Written as DNA, the CDR3 is TGTGCCAGCAGCGCCGGGACAGGGAATAACGGGGAGCTGTTTTTT.

The chain carries TRBV5-5 and TRBJ2-5, with D unclear. This CDR3 is 13 amino acids long. From germline, CDR1 is SGHKS and CDR2 YYEKEE (reference sequence). V was clipped by 3 bases and J by 2 bases, with 8 bases between them. CDR3 coding DNA: TGTGCCAGCAGCTCTTTCCGGCAAGAGACCCAGTACTTC. Translating gives CASSSFRQETQYF.

The J gene is TRBJ2-1, the V gene TRBV29-1, with 10 positions matching TRBD2. This CDR3 region has 14 residues. Losses at the gene ends were 4 bases for V and 5 bases for J; bases not matched to a gene: 5. CDR1 SQVTM and CDR2 ANQGSEA come from the germline V gene. The CDR3 region is CSVGGTSVDNEQFF. The DNA for the CDR3 is TGCAGCGTTGGAGGGACTAGCGTTGACAATGAGCAGTTCTTC.

The chain links TRBV4-1 to TRBJ1-1; 9 nucleotides match TRBD1. This CDR3 comprises 15 residues. The V gene end was trimmed by 0 bases and the J gene end by 1 base; junction bases not matched to a gene: 0. Per germline, CDR1 MGHRA and CDR2 YSYEKL. DNA of the CDR3: TGCGCCAGCAGCCAAGAGGGACAGGGGAACACTGAAGCTTTCTTT. It yields the protein CASSQEGQGNTEAFF.

This clone was observed a single time. The rearrangement joins TRBV3-1 (or the pseudogene TRBV3-2) to TRBJ2-1; TRBD2 is a possible D gene (6 bases). In germline, CDR1 is LGHDT, CDR2 YNNKEL (reference sequence). V lost 6 bases to trimming and J lost 7 bases, with 13 bases between them. The CDR3 sequence is 13 residues long. Here the CDR3 DNA reads TGTGCCAGCAGTCCCTGGGGGGTAAATGAGCAGTTCTTC. Residues: CASSPWGVNEQFF.